This T cell receptor (beta chain) was recorded in a study of response to subunit inactivated influenza vaccine. Many counts were recorded for this clonotype. TCRdb reanalysed the RT-PCR reads using MiXCR and keeps one entry per CDR3 protein. This table has about 540,000 distinct CDR3 sequences, 20% to 25% appearing once. This CDR3 spans 15 amino acids. The V gene's germline CDR1 is SGHTA and CDR2 FQGNSA. V was clipped by 1 base and J by 6 bases; unmatched bases: 4. Another study also made use of these data, one on T cells expressing NK-cell markers. Turning to that study: Libraries used 5'RACE template switching adding universal primer site and UMIs.

The sequence derives from a man aged 45-65 years who received an inactivated influenza vaccine. The specimen was CD4+ T cells sorted from PBMCs, collected 12 days after vaccination. This rearrangement joins TRBV7-2 to TRBJ2-3; 10 bases map to TRBD2. CDR3 sequence (DNA): TGTGCCAGCAGCTTAGTTGTGACTAGCGGGGATACGCAGTATTTT. The encoded protein is CASSLVVTSGDTQYF.